One sample yielded the 7 T cell receptor beta chains listed below, sequenced in a study of identical twins. TCRdb reprocessed the 5' RACE reads with MiXCR, giving one entry per CDR3 protein. The sample includes fewer than 250,000 distinct CDR3 sequences, 15% to 20% seen only once; the top ten take 35% to 45%. These sequences were also reported in another study, on T cells expressing NK-cell markers.

What was sequenced was CD8+ T cells sorted from blood. Receptors were obtained from a woman younger than 35 in good health.

The CDR3: CASSLSRGTYEQYF. CDR3 DNA sequence: TGTGCCAGCAGTTTATCGAGGGGCACCTACGAGCAGTACTTC. This chain joins TRBV27 and TRBJ2-7; either TRBD1 or TRBD2 may supply D (5 bases each). This CDR3 has 14 amino acids. Trimming left V 0 bases short and J 2 bases short, with 8 bases between. Germline CDR1 MNHEY, CDR2 SMNVEV (reference sequence).

This clonotype was recorded at least ten times. The rearrangement uses TRBV12-3 or TRBV12-4 and TRBJ2-2, with D possibly TRBD2 on 5 matching bases. With 4 bases removed from V and 4 bases from J, the gap between germline ends came to 16 bases. This CDR3 has 16 amino acids. The CDR3 spells CASSSRIGGVTGELFF. CDR3 bases: TGTGCCAGCAGTTCCCGGATCGGAGGTGTCACCGGGGAGCTGTTTTTT.

The J gene is TRBJ2-3, the V gene TRBV14; TRBD2 matches 9 bases. V trimming: 4 bases; J trimming: 4 bases; junction bases outside the gene matches: 9. CDR1 is SGHDN, CDR2 FVKESK, per germline. The CDR3 covers 16 residues. DNA of the CDR3: TGTGCCAGCAGCCGGGAAGGGACTAGCTGGTCAGATACGCAGTATTTT. Protein product: CASSREGTSWSDTQYF.

In its sample, this clonotype was seen many times. V gene TRBV5-5 combines with J gene TRBJ2-3; 16 nucleotides line up with TRBD2. The CDR3 sequence is 16 residues long. The V gene end was trimmed by 4 bases and the J gene end by 7 bases; junction bases not matched to a gene: 6. Germline V gene sequence: CDR1 SGHKS, CDR2 YYEKEE (reference sequence). This chain's CDR3 is CASSDGTSGGVNTQYF. Here the CDR3 DNA reads TGTGCCAGCAGCGACGGGACTAGCGGGGGGGTCAATACGCAGTATTTT.

This clonotype was seen at least ten times. The chain combines TRBV12-3 or TRBV12-4 with TRBJ2-7; the D is unclear. V was pared by 6 bases and J by 3 bases, with 9 bases between. This CDR3 spans 12 amino acids. The CDR3: CASSLTLYEQYF. The CDR3 DNA reads as TGTGCCAGCAGCCTGACACTCTACGAGCAGTACTTC.

The table lists this clonotype with a few counts. This chain links TRBV9 with TRBJ2-1, with TRBD2 matching over 7 bases. The J segment lost 4 bases and the V segment lost 6 bases, leaving 4 bases of the junction unmatched. CDR3 length: 13 amino acids. Germline CDR1 is SGDLS and CDR2 is YYNGEE. CDR3 loop: CASNFGGYNEQFF. DNA for the CDR3: TGTGCCAGCAACTTCGGGGGGTACAATGAGCAGTTCTTC.

V is TRBV6-5 and J is TRBJ2-7; D is tentatively TRBD1 or TRBD2 (5 bases each). The CDR3 loop spans 12 amino acids. V was shortened by 6 bases and J by 6 bases, with 12 bases between the two germline ends. In germline, CDR1 is MNHEY, CDR2 SVGAGI. For the CDR3, the DNA is TGTGCCAGCAGCCCCGGGGCCGGCGAGCAGTACTTC. Protein: CASSPGAGEQYF.